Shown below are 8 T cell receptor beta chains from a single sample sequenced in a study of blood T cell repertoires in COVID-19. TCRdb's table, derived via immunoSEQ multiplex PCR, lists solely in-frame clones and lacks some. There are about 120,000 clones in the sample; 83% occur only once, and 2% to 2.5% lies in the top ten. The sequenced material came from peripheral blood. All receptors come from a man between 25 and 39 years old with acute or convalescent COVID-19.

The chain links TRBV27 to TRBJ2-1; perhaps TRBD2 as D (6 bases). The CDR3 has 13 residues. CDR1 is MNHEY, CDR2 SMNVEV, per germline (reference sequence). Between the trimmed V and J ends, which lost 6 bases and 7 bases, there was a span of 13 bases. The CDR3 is CASRGTAGNEQFF. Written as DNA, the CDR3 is TGTGCCAGCAGAGGTACGGCGGGGAATGAGCAGTTCTTC.

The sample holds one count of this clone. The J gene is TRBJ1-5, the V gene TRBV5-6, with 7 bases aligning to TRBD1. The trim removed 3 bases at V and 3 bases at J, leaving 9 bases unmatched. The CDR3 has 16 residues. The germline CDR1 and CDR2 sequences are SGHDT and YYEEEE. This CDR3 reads CASSSLTKGANQPQHF. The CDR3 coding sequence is TGTGCCAGCAGCTCACTGACTAAGGGGGCCAATCAGCCCCAGCATTTT.

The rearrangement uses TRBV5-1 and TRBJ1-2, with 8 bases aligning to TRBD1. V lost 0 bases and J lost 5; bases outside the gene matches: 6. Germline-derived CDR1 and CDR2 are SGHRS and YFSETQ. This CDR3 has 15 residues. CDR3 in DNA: TGCGCCAGCAGCTTGGCTCCAGGGGGCGAATATGGCTACACCTTC. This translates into CASSLAPGGEYGYTF.

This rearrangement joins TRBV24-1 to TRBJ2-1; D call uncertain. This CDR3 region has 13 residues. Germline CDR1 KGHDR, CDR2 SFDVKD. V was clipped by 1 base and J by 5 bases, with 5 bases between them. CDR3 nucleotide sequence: TGTGCCACCAGTGATTTCTCAGACAATGAGCAGTTCTTC. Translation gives CATSDFSDNEQFF.

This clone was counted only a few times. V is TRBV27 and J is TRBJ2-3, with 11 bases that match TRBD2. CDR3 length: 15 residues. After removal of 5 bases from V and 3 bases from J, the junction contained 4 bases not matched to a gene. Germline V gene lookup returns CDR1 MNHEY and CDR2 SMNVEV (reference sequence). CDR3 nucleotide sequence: TGTGCCAGCAGTACTTGGACTAGCGGGACAGATACGCAGTATTTT. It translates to CASSTWTSGTDTQYF.

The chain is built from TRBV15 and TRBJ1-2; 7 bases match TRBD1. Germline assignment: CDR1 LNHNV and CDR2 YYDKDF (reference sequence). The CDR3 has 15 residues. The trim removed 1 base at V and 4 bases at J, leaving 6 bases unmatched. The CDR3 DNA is TGTGCCACCAGCAGAGGCACAGGGGCTGCCTATGGCTACACCTTC. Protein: CATSRGTGAAYGYTF. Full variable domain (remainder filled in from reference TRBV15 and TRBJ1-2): DAMVIQNPRYQVTQFGKPVTLSCSQTLNHNVMYWYQQKSSQAPKLLFHYYDKDFNNEADTPDNFQSRRPNTSFCFLDIRSPGLGDTAMYLCATSRGTGAAYGYTFGSGTRLTVV.

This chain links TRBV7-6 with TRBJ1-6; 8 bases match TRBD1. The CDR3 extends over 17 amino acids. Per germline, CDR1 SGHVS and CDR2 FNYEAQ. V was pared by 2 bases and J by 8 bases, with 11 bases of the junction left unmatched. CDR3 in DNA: TGTGCCAGCAGCTTAACCCCCTCGACAGGGGACGATTCACCCCTCCACTTT. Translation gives CASSLTPSTGDDSPLHF.

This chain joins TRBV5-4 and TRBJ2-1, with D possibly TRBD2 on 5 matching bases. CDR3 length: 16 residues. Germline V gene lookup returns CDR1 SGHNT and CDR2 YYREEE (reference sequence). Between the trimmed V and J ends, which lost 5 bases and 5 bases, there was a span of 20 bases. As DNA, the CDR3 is TGTGCCAGCAGGGTCCGTTCTAGCCAGATAAACAATGAGCAGTTCTTC. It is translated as CASRVRSSQINNEQFF.